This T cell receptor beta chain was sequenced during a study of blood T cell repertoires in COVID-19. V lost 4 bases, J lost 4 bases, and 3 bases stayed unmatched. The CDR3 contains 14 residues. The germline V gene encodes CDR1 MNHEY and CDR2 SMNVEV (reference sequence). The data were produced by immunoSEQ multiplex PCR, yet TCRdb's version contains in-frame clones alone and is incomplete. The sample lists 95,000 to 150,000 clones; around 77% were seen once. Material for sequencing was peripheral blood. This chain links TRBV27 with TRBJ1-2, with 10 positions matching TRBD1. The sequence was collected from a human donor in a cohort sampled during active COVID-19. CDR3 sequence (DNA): TGTGCCAGCAGTTCAGGGACAGGGGTCTATGGCTACACCTTC. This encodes CASSSGTGVYGYTF.